This TCR beta chain emerged from a study of blood T cell repertoires in COVID-19. Produced via immunoSEQ multiplex PCR; TCRdb's table is partial and in-frame only. The table records about 150,000 clones, approximately 92% of them present only once. Seattle cases were enrolled at active infection and followed longitudinally. CDR3 size: 15 residues. Germline CDR1 and CDR2: SGHDT and YYEEEE. Germline trimming cut 3 bases from V and 3 bases from J; bases unmatched to any gene: 6. This TCR derives from a man aged 18 to 30 with COVID-19, enrolled during active disease. The rearrangement links TRBV5-6 to TRBJ1-5; 7 bases agree with TRBD1. Material for sequencing was peripheral blood. CDR3 protein: CASSWGTANNQPQHF. The CDR3 DNA reads TGTGCCAGCAGCTGGGGGACAGCGAACAATCAGCCCCAGCATTTT.